This T cell receptor beta chain was obtained from a study of early T cells in non-severe SARS-CoV-2 infection. Whole-study context: Chains were unpaired, as sequencing was done on bulk RNA from unsorted whole blood.

The study's findings and limits: VDJdb matching skewed toward anti-spike CD8 responses, missing private and CD4 specificities.

Each single cDNA molecule received a unique molecular identifier. In TCRdb, the 5' RACE reads were re-called with MiXCR into one record per CDR3 protein. The sample has 70,000 or so distinct CDR3 sequences; roughly 4.8% are singletons. CDR1 and CDR2 (germline): SGDLS, YYNGEE. CDR3 length: 15 residues. This clonotype was seen a single time. Its antigen is still unknown. At one of its ends the junction is not consistent with the germline gene, which may arise from a read error. The rearrangement joins TRBV9 to TRBJ2-3, with D unresolved. The sequencing here drew on whole blood, taken at baseline. This receptor was obtained from an adult who was a healthcare worker with PCR-confirmed SARS-CoV-2 infection or an uninfected control (not recorded which). The donor label of this sample is uncertain. The CDR3 DNA reads as TGTGCCATCAGCGTAGAAGGCGGAAGCACAGATACGCAGTATTTT. It is translated as CAISVEGGSTDTQYF.